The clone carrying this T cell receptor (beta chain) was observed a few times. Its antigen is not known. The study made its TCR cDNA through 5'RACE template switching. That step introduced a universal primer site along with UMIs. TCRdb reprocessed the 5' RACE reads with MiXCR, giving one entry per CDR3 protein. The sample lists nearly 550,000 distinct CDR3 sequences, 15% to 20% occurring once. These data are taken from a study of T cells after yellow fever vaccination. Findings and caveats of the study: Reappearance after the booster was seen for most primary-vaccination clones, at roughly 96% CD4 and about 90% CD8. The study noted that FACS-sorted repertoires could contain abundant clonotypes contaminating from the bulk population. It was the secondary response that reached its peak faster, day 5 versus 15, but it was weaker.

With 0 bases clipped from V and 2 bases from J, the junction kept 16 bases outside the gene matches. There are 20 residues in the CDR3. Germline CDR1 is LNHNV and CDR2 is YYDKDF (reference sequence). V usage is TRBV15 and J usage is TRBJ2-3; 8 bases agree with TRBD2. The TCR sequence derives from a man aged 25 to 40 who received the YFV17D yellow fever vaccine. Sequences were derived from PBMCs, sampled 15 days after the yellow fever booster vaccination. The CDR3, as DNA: TGTGCCACCAGCAGAGATCCCGGGAGGAGCGGGAGTAAATCCACAGATACGCAGTATTTT. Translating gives CATSRDPGRSGSKSTDTQYF.